Below are 26 T cell receptor beta chains sequenced from a single sample in a study of Tregs in tolerant kidney transplant recipients. The antigens of these receptors remain unknown. Some clones are missing from TCRdb's copy, which holds only in-frame ones; the method was immunoSEQ multiplex PCR. This sample's table has roughly 2,400 clones. Recipient PBMCs carried a CFSE label and met irradiated graft donor PBMCs for less than 7 days before FACS sorting. The sequencing here drew on CD8+ T cells from blood cultured with allogeneic cells, taken before the transplant. All receptors come from a human patient who received a combined kidney and bone marrow transplant.

This clone counts as medium-sized (0.01 to 0.1%) by frequency. The CDR3 is cut off 3 residues early in the read; its end comes from the germline J gene. The gene calls are TRBV19 and TRBJ2-7; D may be TRBD1 (6 bases). Germline V gives CDR1 LNHDA, CDR2 SQIVND (reference sequence). V was clipped by 5 bases and J by 3 bases, with 23 bases between them. CDR3 length: 17 residues. CDR3 in amino acids: CASSRIGFDRTIYEQYF. The sequenced CDR3 bases are TGTGCCAGTAGTCGTATAGGGTTCGACAGGACGATCTACGAG.

Note on this clone: The observed sequence ends 3 residues before the CDR3 terminus, with the missing tail filled in from the germline J gene. The genes are TRBV27 and TRBJ2-3, with TRBD2 matching 11 bases. This CDR3 spans 16 amino acids. Germline-derived CDR1 and CDR2 are MNHEY and SMNVEV (reference sequence). The trim removed 2 bases at V and 4 bases at J, leaving 5 bases unmatched. This CDR3 is CASSLLSSGGPDTQYF. The covered CDR3 bases are TGTGCCAGCAGTTTACTATCTAGCGGGGGGCCAGATACG.

This clone shows up as medium-sized (0.01 to 0.1%) by frequency. The read ends 3 residues early relative to the CDR3; the germline J gene fills the gap. The chain has TRBV4-1 and TRBJ2-7; no clear D. The length of the CDR3 is 13 residues. Germline V CDR1 and CDR2: MGHRA, YSYEKL. Trimming shortened V by 4 bases and J by 4 bases, and 11 bases separated the two germline ends. The part of the CDR3 DNA that was read is TGCGCCAGCAGCCCCCAGACTGGATACGAG. It specifies CASSPQTGYE. From start to end, the CDR3 is CASSPQTGYEQYF.

On this clone: Read data end 3 residues before the CDR3 end; the end is taken from the germline J gene. The gene calls are TRBV2 and TRBJ1-5, with 7 bases fitting TRBD1. This CDR3 is built from 17 residues. Germline V CDR1 and CDR2: SNHLY, FYNNEI. The V gene end was trimmed by 3 bases and the J gene end by 4 bases; junction bases not matched to a gene: 12. The CDR3 reads CASSEMGQKLINQPQHF. The sequenced CDR3 bases are TGTGCCAGCAGTGAGATGGGACAGAAACTTATTAATCAGCCC.

For this clone: With the read ending 3 residues before the CDR3 end, the germline J gene is used to fill in that end. The chain is built from TRBV5-5 and TRBJ1-1; the D is unclear. The CDR3 contains 12 residues. Looked up from germline, CDR1 is SGHKS and CDR2 is YYEKEE (reference sequence). V lost 4 bases, J lost 1 base, and 5 bases lay in between. The DNA read from the CDR3 is TGTGCCAGCAGCGGCCCGAACACTGAA. This codes for CASSGPNTE. The whole CDR3 protein reads CASSGPNTEAFF.

With respect to this clone: The junction departs from the called germline gene at one end, perhaps through a read error. Coverage ceases 3 residues before the CDR3 finishes, and the germline J gene fills in the end. This sample includes further DNA sequences coding for the same CDR3. The rearrangement links TRBV30 to TRBJ1-2; D is perhaps TRBD1 (6 bases). CDR3 size: 13 residues. Germline lookup yields CDR1 GTSNPN and CDR2 SVGIG (reference sequence). The CDR3 loop is CASHAEGESGYTF. The part of the CDR3 DNA that was read is TGCGCCTCTCACGCCGAGGGGGAGTCTGGC.

Comment on this clone: From the germline J gene comes the end of the CDR3, since the read stops 3 residues before it. The chain combines TRBV7-8 with TRBJ2-3; 10 nucleotides line up with TRBD2. Trimming took 2 bases from V and 0 from J; bases not matched to a gene: 5. There are 17 residues in the CDR3. Per germline, CDR1 SGHVS and CDR2 FQNEAQ. The part of the CDR3 DNA that was read is TGTGCCAGCAGCTTACCTAGGACTAGCGGTAGCACAGATACG. It codes for CASSLPRTSGSTDT. The whole CDR3 reads CASSLPRTSGSTDTQYF.

Measured by frequency, this clone is medium-sized (0.01 to 0.1%). Coverage ceases 3 residues before the CDR3 finishes, and the germline J gene fills in the end. The chain has TRBV20-1 and TRBJ2-7; 9 nucleotides line up with TRBD2. With 2 bases clipped from V and 3 bases from J, the junction kept 2 bases outside the gene matches. The germline gives CDR1 DFQATT, CDR2 SNEGSKA (reference sequence). There are 13 residues in the CDR3. Incomplete CDR3 DNA: TGCAGTGCTAGACTAGCGGGGAACTACGAG. As protein: CSARLAGNYE. The CDR3 in full is CSARLAGNYEQYF.

Details on this clone: The sequence runs out 3 residues before the end of the CDR3; the remainder is reconstructed from the germline J gene. V is TRBV14 and J is TRBJ1-1, with D possibly TRBD1 on 5 matching bases. Looked up from germline, CDR1 is SGHDN and CDR2 is FVKESK. Trimming removed 4 bases at V and 5 bases at J, with 29 bases between. The CDR3 totals 19 residues. The sequenced part of the CDR3 DNA is TGTGCCAGCAGCCCGGAGGTGGCGGAGTATGCCGGGGGTGCGACTGAA. Translation: CASSPEVAEYAGGATE. The CDR3, in full, reads CASSPEVAEYAGGATEAFF. The full variable domain, rest sourced from reference TRBV14 and TRBJ1-1, is EAGVTQFPSHSVIEKGQTVTLRCDPISGHDNLYWYRRVMGKEIKFLLHFVKESKQDESGMPNNRFLAERTGGTYSTLKVQPAELEDSGVYFCASSPEVAEYAGGATEAFFGQGTRLTVV.

This clone is classed as medium-sized by frequency. The read is 3 residues too short to cover the CDR3 end, so that end is filled in from the germline J gene. The rearrangement links TRBV28 to TRBJ2-1; D is undetermined. Trimming stripped 6 bases from V and 8 bases from J, with 17 bases between. This CDR3 comprises 14 residues. Germline CDR1 is MDHEN and CDR2 is SYDVKM. The CDR3 sequence is CASSYESRSDEQFF. Partial CDR3 DNA: TGTGCCAGCAGCTACGAGAGTAGGAGCGATGAG.

For this clone: The observed sequence ends 3 residues before the CDR3 terminus, with the missing tail filled in from the germline J gene. V is TRBV28 and J is TRBJ2-3, with 7 bases matching TRBD1. The CDR3 runs 14 residues. Germline CDR1 and CDR2: MDHEN and SYDVKM. Germline trimming cut 5 bases from V and 6 bases from J; bases unmatched to any gene: 8. The CDR3 bases that were read are TGTGCCAGCAGTCCCGACAGGGTAGTCGATACG. Translated: CASSPDRVVDT. The complete CDR3 protein is CASSPDRVVDTQYF.

About this clone itself: Read coverage stops 3 residues before the CDR3 terminus; the germline J gene supplies the remainder. This rearrangement joins TRBV7-6 to TRBJ1-5, with a tentative D call TRBD1 (5 bases). The ends were cut back, 5 bases at V and 5 bases at J, with 13 bases in the middle. Germline loops: CDR1 SGHVS, CDR2 FNYEAQ. The CDR3 runs 14 residues. CDR3 residues: CASSHLGGDQPQHF. The DNA read from the CDR3 is TGTGCCAGCAGCCATTTGGGGGGGGATCAGCCC.

This clone is deemed medium-sized by its frequency. Read data end 3 residues before the CDR3 end; the end is taken from the germline J gene. V usage is TRBV19 and J usage is TRBJ2-3; no clear D. This CDR3 has 14 residues. V was shortened by 3 bases and J by 0 bases, with 7 bases between the two germline ends. Looked up from germline, CDR1 is LNHDA and CDR2 is SQIVND (reference sequence). The DNA read from the CDR3 is TGTGCCAGTAGTATTTGGCGGAGCACAGATACG. Its protein product is CASSIWRSTDT. The full CDR3 sequence reads CASSIWRSTDTQYF. The entire variable domain, with the rest obtained from reference TRBV19 and TRBJ2-3, is as follows: DGGITQSPKYLFRKEGQNVTLSCEQNLNHDAMYWYRQDPGQGLRLIYYSQIVNDFQKGDIAEGYSVSREKKESFPLTVTSAQKNPTAFYLCASSIWRSTDTQYFGPGTRLTVL.

According to its frequency, this clone is medium-sized. The CDR3 end is not reached by the read, which stops 3 residues before it; the germline J gene fills it in. This sequence joins TRBV11-2 and TRBJ2-1; 15 bases map to TRBD2. The V gene end was trimmed by 5 bases and the J gene end by 8 bases; junction bases not matched to a gene: 4. Germline lookup yields CDR1 SGHAT and CDR2 FQNNGV. This CDR3 region has 15 residues. CDR3 loop: CASSPGTSGGYEQFF. The DNA read from the CDR3 is TGTGCCAGCAGCCCAGGGACTAGCGGGGGGTATGAG.

CDR3 DNA (partial): TGCAGCGTATGGGACAGCGGTCCCTACAATGAG. This gives the protein CSVWDSGPYNE. The whole CDR3 region reads CSVWDSGPYNEQFF. The rearrangement links TRBV29-1 to TRBJ2-1; 7 bases line up with TRBD1. The missing CDR3 end, 3 residues past where the read stops, is filled in from the germline J gene. The V gene end was trimmed by 6 bases and the J gene end by 2 bases; junction bases not matched to a gene: 7. Germline CDR1 and CDR2: SQVTM and ANQGSEA. The CDR3 has 14 residues.

Comments on this clone: The read finishes 3 residues shy of the CDR3 end, and the germline J gene is used to complete it. The chain carries TRBV25-1 and TRBJ2-7; 10 positions agree with TRBD2. The junction had 3 bases not matched to a gene; V was cut back by 5 bases and J by 5 bases. Germline CDR1 MGHDK, CDR2 SYGVNS. This CDR3 comprises 13 residues. CDR3 amino acids: CASSTGLANEQYF. The CDR3 DNA, read in part, is TGTGCCAGCAGTACGGGACTAGCGAACGAG.

A word on this clone: The read ends 3 residues shy of where the CDR3 ends; the end is completed using the germline J gene. The chain employs TRBV2 and TRBJ2-1, with a possible D match to TRBD2 (6 bases). The ends were cut back, 6 bases at V and 0 bases at J, with 12 bases in the middle. The length of the CDR3 is 15 residues. CDR1 and CDR2 (germline): SNHLY, FYNNEI. CDR3 in amino acids: CASSASVSSYNEQFF. CDR3 bases read: TGTGCCAGCAGCGCTAGCGTCTCCTCCTACAATGAG.

Considering frequency, this clone is medium-sized. The DNA ends 3 residues before the CDR3 does, and the rest of the CDR3 is filled in from the germline J gene. This rearrangement joins TRBV11-2 to TRBJ2-3; D gene ambiguous. Trimming pared 2 bases from V and 2 bases from J, leaving 11 bases between. This CDR3 comprises 15 residues. Germline assignment: CDR1 SGHAT and CDR2 FQNNGV. The part of the CDR3 DNA that was read is TGTGCCAGCAGCTTACCCCAGATATACACAGATACG. Its protein is CASSLPQIYTDT. The entire CDR3 is CASSLPQIYTDTQYF.

Considering frequency, this clone is medium-sized (0.01 to 0.1%). The read terminates 3 residues before the CDR3 end, so the remaining end is supplied by the germline J gene. The chain carries TRBV14 and TRBJ2-6; D not resolved. The CDR3 has 14 amino acids. The V gene's germline CDR1 is SGHDN and CDR2 FVKESK. Trimming cost V 0 bases and J 5 bases, with 5 bases left between them. The CDR3 sequence is CASSQDDRANVLTF. The part of the CDR3 DNA that was read is TGTGCCAGCAGCCAAGATGACAGGGCCAACGTC. Full variable domain (rest looked up from reference TRBV14 and TRBJ2-6): EAGVTQFPSHSVIEKGQTVTLRCDPISGHDNLYWYRRVMGKEIKFLLHFVKESKQDESGMPNNRFLAERTGGTYSTLKVQPAELEDSGVYFCASSQDDRANVLTFGAGSRLTVL.

On this clone itself: Read sequence stops 3 residues before the CDR3 end, and the germline J gene provides the missing end. The chain couples TRBV7-6 to TRBJ1-1; D is undetermined. Germline V gene data show CDR1 as SGHVS and CDR2 as FNYEAQ. V gave up 1 base and J gave up 1 base, with 7 bases separating them. This CDR3 is 14 amino acids long. CDR3 bases read: TGTGCCAGCAGCTTAGAGGCAGGGAACACTGAA. Translated, it gives CASSLEAGNTE. The full-length CDR3 reads as CASSLEAGNTEAFF.

Regarding this clone: The CDR3 end lies 3 residues beyond the end of the read and is filled in from the germline J gene. V gene TRBV5-6 combines with J gene TRBJ1-2, with 8 bases that match TRBD1. The V and J ends lost 0 bases and 5 bases, in that order; junction bases with no gene match: 3. This CDR3 spans 14 amino acids. Germline CDR1 is SGHDT and CDR2 is YYEEEE. CDR3 amino acids: CASSLGQGRYGYTF. Partial CDR3 DNA: TGTGCCAGCAGCTTGGGACAGGGGAGGTATGGC. Drawing the rest from reference TRBV5-6 and TRBJ1-2, the complete variable domain is DAGVTQSPTHLIKTRGQQVTLRCSPKSGHDTVSWYQQALGQGPQFIFQYYEEEERQRGNFPDRFSGHQFPNYSSELNVNALLLGDSALYLCASSLGQGRYGYTFGSGTRLTVV.

As for this clone: The CDR3 end falls 3 residues outside the read, so it is completed with the germline J gene. The chain links TRBV7-9 to TRBJ1-2; D perhaps matches TRBD1 (5 bases). There are 11 residues in the CDR3. CDR1 is SEHNR, CDR2 FQNEAQ, per germline (reference sequence). V shed 7 bases and J shed 6 bases, with 9 bases lying between them. CDR3 DNA, as far as it was read: TGTGCCAGCACCCGGGGGGATGGC. Its translation is CASTRGDG. The whole CDR3 protein is CASTRGDGYTF. Full variable domain (rest looked up from reference TRBV7-9 and TRBJ1-2): DTGVSQNPRHKITKRGQNVTFRCDPISEHNRLYWYRQTLGQGPEFLTYFQNEAQLEKSRLLSDRFSAERPKGSFSTLEIQRTEQGDSAMYLCASTRGDGYTFGSGTRLTVV.

In terms of frequency, this clone is medium-sized. The CDR3 is cut off 3 residues early in the read; its end comes from the germline J gene. V gene TRBV20-1 combines with J gene TRBJ2-3; D is perhaps TRBD2 (5 bases). Trimming pared 3 bases from V and 2 bases from J, leaving 6 bases between. From germline, CDR1 is DFQATT and CDR2 SNEGSKA (reference sequence). The CDR3 length is 12 residues. The CDR3 here is CSASGVTDTQYF. Partial CDR3 DNA: TGCAGTGCTAGCGGGGTCACAGATACG.

Considering frequency, this clone is medium-sized (0.01 to 0.1%). The read gets to within 3 residues of the CDR3 end, and the germline J gene fills in the rest. The V gene is TRBV5-1, the J gene TRBJ2-2; D gene uncertain. Trimming shortened V by 0 bases and J by 3 bases, and 6 bases separated the two germline ends. Germline V lookup: CDR1 SGHRS, CDR2 YFSETQ. This CDR3 spans 14 amino acids. The sequenced part of the CDR3 DNA is TGCGCCAGCAGCTTGGCTCGGTACACCGGGGAG. Amino acids: CASSLARYTGE. From start to end, the CDR3 is CASSLARYTGELFF.

This clone is labeled medium-sized based on frequency. The CDR3 end lies 3 residues beyond the end of the read and is filled in from the germline J gene. The rearrangement joins TRBV27 to TRBJ2-3; no definite D call. The germline V gene encodes CDR1 MNHEY and CDR2 SMNVEV (reference sequence). The CDR3 is made up of 15 amino acids. V lost 4 bases and J lost 5, with 16 bases in between. The CDR3 loop reads CASSSPPAVGDTQYF. The sequenced part of the CDR3 DNA is TGTGCCAGCAGTTCTCCCCCGGCGGTAGGAGATACG.

The CDR3 reads CASEGRYNEQFF. CDR3 bases read: TGTGCTTCTGAGGGGCGTTACAATGAG. The chain recombines TRBV2 with TRBJ2-1, with D tentatively TRBD1 or TRBD2 (5 bases each). The CDR3 is cut off 3 residues early in the read; its end comes from the germline J gene. CDR3 length: 12 residues. CDR1 is SNHLY, CDR2 FYNNEI, per germline.